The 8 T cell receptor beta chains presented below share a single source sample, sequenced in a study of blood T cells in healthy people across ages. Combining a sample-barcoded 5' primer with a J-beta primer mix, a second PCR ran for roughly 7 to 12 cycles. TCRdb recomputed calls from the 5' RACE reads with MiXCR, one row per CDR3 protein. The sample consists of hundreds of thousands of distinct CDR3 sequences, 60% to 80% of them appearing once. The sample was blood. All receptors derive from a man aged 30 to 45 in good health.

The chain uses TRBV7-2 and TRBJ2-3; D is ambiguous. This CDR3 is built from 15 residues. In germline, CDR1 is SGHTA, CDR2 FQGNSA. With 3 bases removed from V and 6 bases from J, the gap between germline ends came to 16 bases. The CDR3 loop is CASSFLSAIGDTQYF. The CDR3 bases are TGTGCCAGCAGCTTCCTTTCCGCTATCGGGGATACGCAGTATTTT.

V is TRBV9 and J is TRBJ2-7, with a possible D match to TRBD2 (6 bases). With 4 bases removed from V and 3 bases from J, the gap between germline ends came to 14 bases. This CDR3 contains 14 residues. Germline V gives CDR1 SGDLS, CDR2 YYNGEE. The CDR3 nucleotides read TGTGCCAGCAGCAACCGGGACGGGGGCTACGAGCAGTACTTC. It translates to CASSNRDGGYEQYF.

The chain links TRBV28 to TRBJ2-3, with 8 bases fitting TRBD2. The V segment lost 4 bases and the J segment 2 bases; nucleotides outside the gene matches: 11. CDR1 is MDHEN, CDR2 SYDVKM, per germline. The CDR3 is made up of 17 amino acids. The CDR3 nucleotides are TGTGCCAGCAGTTACCCGACTAGCGAGACCCTCACAGATACGCAGTATTTT. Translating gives CASSYPTSETLTDTQYF.

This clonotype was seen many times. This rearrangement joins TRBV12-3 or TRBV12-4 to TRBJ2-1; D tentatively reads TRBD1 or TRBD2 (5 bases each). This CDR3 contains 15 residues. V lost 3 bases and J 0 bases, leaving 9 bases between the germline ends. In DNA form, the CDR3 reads TGTGCCAGCAGTTTGGGACGGAGCTCCTACAATGAGCAGTTCTTC. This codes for CASSLGRSSYNEQFF.

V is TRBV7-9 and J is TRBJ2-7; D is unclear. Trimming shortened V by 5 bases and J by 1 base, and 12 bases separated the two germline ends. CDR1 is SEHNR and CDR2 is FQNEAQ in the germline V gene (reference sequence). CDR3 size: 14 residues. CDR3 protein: CASSGKSGSYEQYF. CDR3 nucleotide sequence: TGTGCCAGCAGCGGCAAATCTGGATCCTACGAGCAGTACTTC. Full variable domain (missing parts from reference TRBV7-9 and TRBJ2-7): DTGVSQNPRHKITKRGQNVTFRCDPISEHNRLYWYRQTLGQGPEFLTYFQNEAQLEKSRLLSDRFSAERPKGSFSTLEIQRTEQGDSAMYLCASSGKSGSYEQYFGPGTRLTVT.

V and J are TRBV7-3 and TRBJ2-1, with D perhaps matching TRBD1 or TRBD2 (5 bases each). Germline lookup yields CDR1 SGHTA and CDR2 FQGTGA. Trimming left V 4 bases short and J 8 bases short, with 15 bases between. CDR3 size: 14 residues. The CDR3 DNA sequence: TGTGCCAGCAGCTACCAGGGTGCCGGGGATGAGCAGTTCTTC. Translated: CASSYQGAGDEQFF.

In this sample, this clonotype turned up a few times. CDR3: CAISKLAGGTDTQYF. The CDR3 DNA reads as TGTGCCATCAGTAAACTAGCGGGGGGCACAGATACGCAGTATTTT. V usage is TRBV10-3 and J usage is TRBJ2-3; TRBD2 matches at 11 bases. The CDR3 covers 15 residues. The V segment lost 5 bases and the J segment 1 base; nucleotides outside the gene matches: 2. Germline loops: CDR1 ENHRY, CDR2 SYGVKD.

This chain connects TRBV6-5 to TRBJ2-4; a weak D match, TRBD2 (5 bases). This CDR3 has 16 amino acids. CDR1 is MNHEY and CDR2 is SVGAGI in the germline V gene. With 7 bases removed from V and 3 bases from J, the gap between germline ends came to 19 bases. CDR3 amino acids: CASTPRWEIVKNIQYF. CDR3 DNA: TGTGCCAGCACCCCAAGGTGGGAGATAGTCAAAAACATTCAGTACTTC.